This T cell receptor (beta chain) was identified during a study of T cell responses to AZD1222 COVID-19 vaccine. The V gene's germline CDR1 is MNHNY and CDR2 SVGAGI (reference sequence). The CDR3 extends over 12 amino acids. Trimming shortened V by 4 bases and J by 6 bases, and 7 bases separated the two germline ends. Profiled with immunoSEQ multiplex PCR; TCRdb holds only in-frame clones, not every one. The table has approximately 64,000 clones, roughly 84% seen once. This chain joins TRBV6-6 and TRBJ1-3; D is uncertain. The sequenced sample was peripheral blood, obtained on day 0 of AZD1222 vaccination. The sequence was collected from an adult in good health. The chain's CDR3 is CASSLESNTIYF. The CDR3 DNA reads TGTGCCAGCAGTTTAGAGTCAAACACCATATATTTT.